This T cell receptor (beta chain) was retrieved from a study of T cells after yellow fever vaccination (dated by TCRdb to about 2019). Regarding the study in general: The SMART-Seq v4 Ultra Low Input RNA kit was used to prepare libraries from fractions with low cell numbers. Blood was collected at multiple timepoints before and after primary and secondary immunization, and bulk PBMC replicates and cell subsets were isolated. To follow T-cell clones before and after both primary and booster YFV17D yellow fever vaccination, bulk TCR alpha and beta repertoires underwent longitudinal sequencing. Two healthy male donors, one aged 18 to 30 and one aged 30 to 40 years, were included in the cohort.

Including cysteine and phenylalanine, the CDR3 has 20 amino acids. Just CDR3 DNA is preserved here, 60 bases in frame from base 1. The CDR1 and CDR2 encoded by the germline V gene are SGHAT and FQNNGV. The V end loses 4 bases and the J end loses 2 bases, and a stretch of 27 bases separates them. As concerns this clonotype: Its antigen is currently not known. Base qualities are missing; no much larger clone stands one base away.

The treatment or condition label of this sample denotes: live attenuated yellow fever vaccine strain. Two biological replicates of bulk PBMCs were collected at each blood-draw timepoint. PBMCs were isolated from peripheral blood using a standard Ficoll-Paque protocol. TriZol was used to extract RNA from bulk PBMCs, from CD4 and CD8 fractions, and from dextramer-positive and dextramer-negative fractions. General findings and caveats noted by the study authors: A small fraction of clonotypes appeared in both the CD4 and CD8 compartments, likely as a result of convergent recombination. Compared with the primary T-cell response, the secondary T-cell response was weaker but faster, peaking on day 5 rather than day 15. Because the study included only a couple of donors, the extent to which the findings can be generalized is limited. FACS-sorted repertoires could contain abundant contaminating clonotypes from the bulk population, so computational filtering was required. Most clones expanded after primary vaccination (roughly 96% of CD4 and 88% of CD8) were re-detected after the booster, suggesting that broad memory maintenance occurred.

TCR cDNA was synthesized by 5'RACE template switching, which introduced a universal primer site and unique molecular identifiers. cDNA synthesis was primed from both the TCR alpha and TCR beta constant segments. Library amplification used two PCR steps, and the second PCR step added sample barcodes and sequencing adapters. Sequencing of libraries was performed on Illumina HiSeq 2500 (2x100 bp) or NovaSeq (2x150 bp). The authors' pipeline ran thus. MIGEC handled demultiplexing of reads and collapsing into UMI consensus sequences, while MiXCR performed V(D)J alignment. Vaccine-responding clonotypes were defined with edgeR using replicate PBMC samples, requiring FDR below 0.01 and a log2 fold change above 5 up to day 15. Each bulk clonotype was labeled CD4 or CD8 based on which sequenced repertoire, CD4 or CD8, contained the clonotype at higher abundance. TCRdb applied fastp at Q25 and MiXCR to the public reads, then kept only in-frame beta chains. All rows with the same CDR3 protein become a single entry with the most common DNA and genes. The V and J calls were determined by TCRdb, not by the authors. This sample gives just under 600,000 distinct CDR3 sequences in total; about 13% of them show up just once. Clones ranked in the top ten supply about 14% of the sample.

The receptor chain draws on TRBV11-2 and TRBJ2-1; perhaps TRBD2 is the D gene, with 5 bases matching. This clonotype was obtained from a man aged 30 to 39 who received the YFV17D yellow fever vaccine. The sequencing here drew on PBMCs, taken on the day of the yellow fever booster vaccination. The DNA sequence is as follows: TGTGCCAGCAGCTACTTTCGGGTGGGTTGGGAGAAGTGGCCCTACAATGAGCAGTTCTTC. Protein translation: CASSYFRVGWEKWPYNEQFF.